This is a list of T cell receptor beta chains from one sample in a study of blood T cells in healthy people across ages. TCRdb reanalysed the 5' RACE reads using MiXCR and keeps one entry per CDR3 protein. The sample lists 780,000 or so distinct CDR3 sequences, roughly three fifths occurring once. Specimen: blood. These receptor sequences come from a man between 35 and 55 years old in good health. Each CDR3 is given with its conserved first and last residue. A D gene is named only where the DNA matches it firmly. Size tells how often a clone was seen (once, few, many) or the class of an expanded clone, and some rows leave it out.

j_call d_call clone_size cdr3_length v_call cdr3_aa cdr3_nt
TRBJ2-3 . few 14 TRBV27 CASSLTDPTDTQYF TGTGCCAGCAGTTTGACAGACCCCACAGATACGCAGTATTTT
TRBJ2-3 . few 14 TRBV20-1 CSASPGGPRDTQYF TGCAGTGCTTCCCCTGGGGGCCCTAGGGATACGCAGTATTTT
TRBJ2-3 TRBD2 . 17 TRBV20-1 CSARSGRAVTDTDTQYF TGCAGTGCTAGGAGCGGGAGGGCCGTAACTGACACAGATACGCAGTATTTT
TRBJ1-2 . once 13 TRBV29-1 CSVEPGVRGGYTF TGCAGCGTTGAACCCGGAGTTAGGGGTGGCTACACCTTC
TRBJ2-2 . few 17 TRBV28 CASSPNRRTRRPGELFF TGTGCCAGCAGCCCAAACAGACGAACGAGGCGGCCCGGGGAGCTGTTTTTT
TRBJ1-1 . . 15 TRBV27 CASQTRGGRNTEAFF TGTGCCAGCCAGACAAGGGGGGGACGGAACACTGAAGCTTTCTTT
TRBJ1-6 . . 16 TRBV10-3 CASRRHKTEYNSPLHF TGTGCCAGTCGGAGGCACAAGACAGAATATAATTCACCCCTCCACTTT
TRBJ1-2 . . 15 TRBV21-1 CASSKWPGRVYGYTF TGTGCCAGCAGCAAATGGCCGGGGCGGGTCTATGGCTACACCTTC
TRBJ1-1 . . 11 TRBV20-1 CSAWDIPRAFF TGCAGTGCTTGGGACATACCTCGGGCTTTCTTT
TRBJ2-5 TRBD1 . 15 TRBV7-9 CASGLQGQSKETQYF TGTGCCAGCGGACTCCAGGGACAGTCCAAAGAGACCCAGTACTTC